This T cell receptor beta chain was sequenced for a study of blood T cells in healthy people across ages. Findings of the study overall: The long-lived group displayed more naive CD4+ cells, plus higher diversity, than the aged donors did.

Ten milliliters of peripheral blood were drawn from each donor into EDTA-treated tubes. Together with a sample-barcoded 5' primer, a J-beta primer mix was included in a second PCR lasting about 7 to 11 cycles. TCRdb itself ran the 5' RACE reads through MiXCR, one entry per CDR3 protein. The table records some 1.4 million distinct CDR3 sequences, approximately 40% of them present only once. About this clonotype itself: Its specificity is unknown.

Trimming shortened V by 5 bases and J by 0 bases, and 14 bases separated the two germline ends. This CDR3 has 16 amino acids. Per germline, CDR1 LNHNV and CDR2 YYDKDF (reference sequence). The V gene is TRBV15, the J gene TRBJ2-1; either TRBD1 or TRBD2 may fit D (6 bases each). Sequencing used blood. This TCR came from a woman younger than 30 in good health. The CDR3 reads CATSLPGASSYNEQFF. The CDR3 nucleotides read TGTGCCACCAGCCTCCCGGGGGCTAGCTCCTACAATGAGCAGTTCTTC.